The 26 T cell receptor beta chains listed next were all sequenced from one sample in a study of blood T cell repertoires in COVID-19. TCRdb's copy holds only in-frame clones and misses some; the assay was immunoSEQ multiplex PCR. The sample consists of hundreds of thousands of clones, about nine tenths of them appearing once. Sample: PBMCs or T cells enriched from blood (not recorded which). The receptors derive from a woman in her fifties or sixties in a cohort exposed to, infected with or recovered from COVID-19 (not recorded which).

This rearrangement joins TRBV5-6 to TRBJ2-5; 7 nucleotides match TRBD2. Trimming at V came to 3 bases and at J to 4 bases, leaving 6 bases not matched to a gene. Looked up from germline, CDR1 is SGHDT and CDR2 is YYEEEE. The CDR3 has 14 residues. The CDR3 sequence: CASSSRTRGETQYF. The CDR3 coding sequence is TGTGCCAGCAGCTCAAGGACTAGGGGAGAGACCCAGTACTTC.

This clone showed up just a few times. This rearrangement joins TRBV4-1 to TRBJ2-5; perhaps TRBD2 as D (7 bases). V shed 4 bases and J shed 5 bases, with 20 bases lying between them. The CDR3 runs to 16 residues. Germline V CDR1 and CDR2: MGHRA, YSYEKL. CDR3 bases: TGCGCCAGCAGCCCCCACCTGGGGAGGGGGATGGAGACCCAGTACTTC. This sequence encodes CASSPHLGRGMETQYF.

This sequence joins TRBV3-1 (or the pseudogene TRBV3-2) and TRBJ2-2, with 7 bases aligning to TRBD2. In germline, CDR1 is LGHDT, CDR2 YNNKEL (reference sequence). The CDR3 is made up of 19 amino acids. The V and J ends lost 2 bases and 0 bases, in that order; junction bases with no gene match: 12. CDR3 in DNA: TGTGCCAGCAGCCAAAGAGGGTTGTCAGGACTAGCGAACACCGGGGAGCTGTTTTTT. Translating it yields CASSQRGLSGLANTGELFF.

The rearrangement uses TRBV6-5 and TRBJ2-7, with 8 bases that match TRBD1. Germline assignment: CDR1 MNHEY and CDR2 SVGAGI. The CDR3 is made up of 13 amino acids. The V segment lost 8 bases and the J segment 3 bases; nucleotides outside the gene matches: 6. The CDR3 sequence: CASFGTGHYEQYF. The CDR3 coding sequence is TGTGCCAGCTTCGGGACAGGACACTACGAGCAGTACTTC.

The chain recombines TRBV13 with TRBJ1-2; 7 nucleotides line up with TRBD1. This CDR3 has 14 residues. V lost 5 bases to trimming and J lost 3 bases; unmatched junction nucleotides: 6. The germline V gene encodes CDR1 PRHDT and CDR2 FYEKMQ (reference sequence). CDR3 nucleotides: TGTGCCAGCAGCCGTCGGGACAGCGACTATGGCTACACCTTC. It codes for CASSRRDSDYGYTF.

The chain recombines TRBV6-5 with TRBJ2-4; weak D call: TRBD1 (7 bases). CDR3 length: 13 amino acids. Trimming left V 6 bases short and J 8 bases short, with 14 bases between. Germline lookup yields CDR1 MNHEY and CDR2 SVGAGI. CDR3 DNA: TGTGCCAGCAGCCACAGGGGCGGGGACATTCAGTACTTC. This translates into CASSHRGGDIQYF.

This clone is a singleton in its sample. The chain uses TRBV4-3 and TRBJ2-4; 12 positions match TRBD1. J gave up 5 bases and V 2 bases, and 4 bases lay outside the gene matches. This CDR3 comprises 16 residues. Per germline, CDR1 LGHNA and CDR2 YSLEER. The CDR3 here is CASSQPGTGGENIQYF. As DNA, the CDR3 is TGCGCCAGCAGCCAACCCGGGACAGGGGGCGAAAACATTCAGTACTTC.

The V call is TRBV4-1, the J call TRBJ2-1; weak D call: TRBD2 (5 bases). Trimming removed 0 bases at V and 1 base at J, with 13 bases between. CDR1 MGHRA and CDR2 YSYEKL come from the germline V gene. CDR3 size: 17 residues. CDR3 sequence reads: CASSQEMVSGSYNEQFF. The DNA of the CDR3 is TGCGCCAGCAGCCAAGAAATGGTTTCGGGATCCTACAATGAGCAGTTCTTC.

The J gene is TRBJ1-5, the V gene TRBV18; D perhaps matches TRBD1 (5 bases). This CDR3 contains 14 residues. Trimming left V 3 bases short and J 6 bases short, with 12 bases between. The germline gives CDR1 KGHSH, CDR2 LQKENI. The CDR3 reads CASSPEGAGQPQHF. CDR3 bases: TGTGCCAGCTCACCCGAAGGGGCCGGTCAGCCCCAGCATTTT.

The gene calls are TRBV19 and TRBJ1-5; D gene uncertain. CDR1 LNHDA and CDR2 SQIVND come from the germline V gene (reference sequence). V was trimmed by 3 bases and J by 6 bases, leaving 6 bases between them. This CDR3 is 12 amino acids long. The CDR3 region is CASSMLRQPQHF. As DNA, the CDR3 is TGTGCCAGTAGTATGCTGCGTCAGCCCCAGCATTTT.

This clone was picked up a small number of times. The CDR3 DNA follows: TGTGCCAGCAGCTTGATTGGGCCCCCCACCGGGGAGCTGTTTTTT. Translating it yields CASSLIGPPTGELFF. The chain is built from TRBV7-2 and TRBJ2-2; D is unclear. This CDR3 spans 15 amino acids. Germline-derived CDR1 and CDR2 are SGHTA and FQGNSA. Trimming took off 3 bases at V and 4 bases at J, with 12 bases between the two ends.

This clone was picked up a small number of times. This chain connects TRBV18 to TRBJ1-1, with 7 bases identical to TRBD1. Unmatched junction bases numbered 6, after V lost 2 bases and J lost 6 bases. The germline CDR1 and CDR2 sequences are KGHSH and LQKENI. This CDR3 has 14 residues. CDR3 residues: CASSPDDRVAEAFF. CDR3 bases: TGTGCCAGCTCACCAGACGACAGGGTAGCTGAAGCTTTCTTT.

The genes are TRBV6-2 or TRBV6-3 and TRBJ1-5; D call uncertain. The CDR3 consists of 15 residues. The V end lost 5 bases, the J end lost 4 bases, and 15 bases lay between the germline ends. Germline V lookup: CDR1 MNHEY, CDR2 SVGEGT. The CDR3 region has the DNA TGTGCCAGCAGTCGCCTCCGCGGAGGGAATCAGCCCCAGCATTTT. Its protein product is CASSRLRGGNQPQHF.

A few counts support this clone. The genes are TRBV5-1 and TRBJ2-2, with D hard to call. Germline V gene sequence: CDR1 SGHRS, CDR2 YFSETQ. This CDR3 is 14 amino acids long. The ends were cut back, 4 bases at V and 3 bases at J, with 10 bases in the middle. CDR3 sequence (DNA): TGCGCCAGCAGCGACGCGGAGCACACCGGGGAGCTGTTTTTT. Translating gives CASSDAEHTGELFF.

The rearrangement uses TRBV23-1 and TRBJ2-7; 11 bases are shared with TRBD1. TRBV23-1 is given ORF status, its function remaining uncertain. The CDR3 has 16 residues. The J segment lost 6 bases and the V segment lost 0 bases, leaving 7 bases of the junction unmatched. CDR3 DNA: TGCGCCAGCAGTCAATCTCCGCGGGACAGGGGGATCGAGCAGTACTTC. Its protein is CASSQSPRDRGIEQYF.

This clone occurred once. This sequence joins TRBV6-5 and TRBJ2-5; 7 bases are a match to TRBD1. V dropped 4 bases and J dropped 13; count of bases not matched to a gene: 12. This CDR3 has 13 amino acids. Germline V gives CDR1 MNHEY, CDR2 SVGAGI. CDR3 nucleotides: TGTGCCAGCAGTTCCGACCGAGGGGGCGAGCGGTACTTC. It codes for CASSSDRGGERYF.

The V call is TRBV2, the J call TRBJ2-1; 14 bases are shared with TRBD2. Trimming cost V 3 bases and J 11 bases; bases outside gene matches: 6. The CDR3 has 15 residues. Germline V CDR1 and CDR2: SNHLY, FYNNEI. CDR3 in DNA: TGTGCCAGCAGTGATGGGACTAGCGGGGGAAGGAAGCAGTTCTTC. Protein product: CASSDGTSGGRKQFF.

The chain carries TRBV5-1 and TRBJ1-1; D not certain. The germline V and J ends were trimmed by 0 bases and 1 base, with 10 bases remaining between them. Germline values: CDR1 SGHRS, CDR2 YFSETQ. The CDR3 contains 15 residues. The CDR3: CASSLGGSGNTEAFF. CDR3 bases: TGCGCCAGCAGCTTGGGAGGGTCGGGGAACACTGAAGCTTTCTTT. Combining the CDR3 with reference TRBV5-1 and TRBJ1-1 gives the whole variable domain KAGVTQTPRYLIKTRGQQVTLSCSPISGHRSVSWYQQTPGQGLQFLFEYFSETQRNKGNFPGRFSGRQFSNSRSEMNVSTLELGDSALYLCASSLGGSGNTEAFFGQGTRLTVV.

V gene TRBV19 combines with J gene TRBJ2-3, with 12 bases aligning to TRBD2. Germline V gene lookup returns CDR1 LNHDA and CDR2 SQIVND (reference sequence). This CDR3 contains 18 residues. With 1 base clipped from V and 4 bases from J, the junction kept 9 bases outside the gene matches. The CDR3 coding sequence is TGTGCCAGTAGTATAGGGTTCGCTAGCGGGGGGGCAGCAGATACGCAGTATTTT. As protein: CASSIGFASGGAADTQYF.

The chain combines TRBV6-5 with TRBJ2-2; TRBD1 agrees at 9 bases. CDR1 and CDR2 from the germline V gene are MNHEY and SVGAGI. This CDR3 region has 14 residues. Unmatched junction bases numbered 5, after V lost 8 bases and J lost 4 bases. CDR3 nucleotide sequence: TGTGCCAGCCGTTCGGGACAGGGCACCGGGGAGCTGTTTTTT. Encoded protein: CASRSGQGTGELFF.

The chain uses TRBV6-5 and TRBJ2-3, with 8 bases lining up with TRBD2. CDR3 length equals 11 residues. The V gene end was trimmed by 6 bases and the J gene end by 13 bases; junction bases not matched to a gene: 6. Germline V CDR1 and CDR2: MNHEY, SVGAGI. This CDR3 reads CASSETSVEYF. In DNA, the CDR3 is TGTGCCAGCAGCGAGACTAGCGTAGAGTATTTT.

In this sample, this clone turned up a few times. The V call is TRBV5-1, the J call TRBJ1-1; D is undetermined. Germline CDR1 and CDR2: SGHRS and YFSETQ. V lost 3 bases and J 3 bases, leaving 12 bases between the germline ends. This CDR3 comprises 14 residues. The CDR3 DNA follows: TGCGCCAGCAGCTCTAGAACAGCGGACACTGAAGCTTTCTTT. It codes for CASSSRTADTEAFF. Complete variable domain (other parts from reference TRBV5-1 and TRBJ1-1): KAGVTQTPRYLIKTRGQQVTLSCSPISGHRSVSWYQQTPGQGLQFLFEYFSETQRNKGNFPGRFSGRQFSNSRSEMNVSTLELGDSALYLCASSSRTADTEAFFGQGTRLTVV.

This clone was detected only once. The chain recombines TRBV5-1 with TRBJ1-1; TRBD1 is a possible D gene (5 bases). The V end lost 9 bases, the J end lost 3 bases, and 27 bases lay between the germline ends. The CDR3 is 17 residues long. Looked up from germline, CDR1 is SGHRS and CDR2 is YFSETQ. The CDR3 reads CATALAPGLDRDTEAFF. The CDR3 DNA reads TGCGCCACCGCACTCGCACCAGGGTTGGATAGGGACACTGAAGCTTTCTTT.

This clone was recorded once. The chain links TRBV4-1 to TRBJ2-5; possibly TRBD2 for D (6 bases). CDR1 MGHRA and CDR2 YSYEKL come from the germline V gene. The CDR3 covers 15 residues. V lost 0 bases and J lost 3, with 11 bases in between. The CDR3 DNA reads as TGCGCCAGCAGCCAAGAAGGGAGACTAGAAGAGACCCAGTACTTC. Translated, it gives CASSQEGRLEETQYF.

The V call is TRBV7-2, the J call TRBJ1-3; D is ambiguous. Germline-derived CDR1 and CDR2 are SGHTA and FQGNSA. The V gene lost 1 base and the J gene lost 5 bases, with 3 bases spanning the gap. The CDR3 covers 12 residues. CDR3 protein: CASSLDRNTIYF. The CDR3 DNA reads as TGTGCCAGCAGCTTAGATAGAAACACCATATATTTT.

This clone appeared a few times. The V gene is TRBV28, the J gene TRBJ1-3, with a tentative D call TRBD1 (5 bases). The CDR3 loop spans 18 amino acids. Trimming stripped 7 bases from V and 0 bases from J, with 22 bases between. CDR1 is MDHEN and CDR2 is SYDVKM in the germline V gene. CDR3 sequence: CASKSGLLTPSSGNTIYF. CDR3 sequence (DNA): TGTGCCAGCAAATCGGGACTTCTCACTCCTAGCTCTGGAAACACCATATATTTT.